The clone carrying this T cell receptor beta chain was counted only a few times. What it recognizes is unknown. Amplification of TCR beta CDR3 regions used RNA as the template. TCR CDR3 regions were first amplified by RT-PCR with HTBI primers. TCRdb re-called the multiplex PCR reads with MiXCR, one entry per CDR3 protein. The sample has about 350,000 distinct CDR3 sequences, 13% to 15% seen once. This sample stems from a study of T cells in Graves' hyperthyroidism and ophthalmopathy. On the study more broadly: Peripheral blood collection took place at initial diagnosis, before any treatment.

Inclusion characteristics of ophthalmopathy patients comprised a Clinical Activity Score of at least 3, a NOSPECS grade of at least 4, and duration under 3 months. Based on clinical symptoms, serum thyroxine and TRAb, thyroid ultrasound and orbital computed tomography, diagnoses were reached. Findings and limits, study-wide: Most expanded thyroid clonotypes above 0.001 also appeared in blood.

The V end was cut by 0 bases, the J end by 4 bases, with 12 bases between. There are 15 residues in the CDR3. Germline V lookup: CDR1 KGHSH, CDR2 LQKENI. The sample taken for sequencing was blood. This chain links TRBV18 with TRBJ2-5; perhaps D is TRBD1 or TRBD2 (6 bases each). The sequence was collected from a woman aged 55 to 70 with Graves' ophthalmopathy. For the CDR3, the DNA is TGTGCCAGCTCACCACCGGCCGGGGGCCGAGAGACCCAGTACTTC. Protein: CASSPPAGGRETQYF.